These 21 T cell receptor beta chains originate from one sample sequenced in a study of CD8+CD57+ T cells in acquired aplastic anemia. The use of genomic DNA as template underpinned the TCR beta VDJ and CDR3 profiling. TCRdb reanalysed the reads using MiXCR and keeps one entry per CDR3 protein. The data hold more than 150,000 distinct CDR3 sequences, with around half observed a single time. The material sequenced was sorted CD4+, CD8+, or CD8+CD57+ T cells (not recorded which) from PBMCs. The receptor set was obtained from a human donor in good health.

To note about this clonotype: This may stem from a read error, because a much larger clone lies one nucleotide away. The J gene is TRBJ2-3, the V gene TRBV9; the match to TRBD2 covers 11 bases. This CDR3 region has 16 residues. Germline CDR1 is SGDLS and CDR2 is YYNGEE. After removal of 3 bases from V and 2 bases from J, the junction contained 5 bases not matched to a gene. DNA for the CDR3: TGTGCCAGCAGCGCTGGGACTAGCGGAAACACAGATACGCAGTATTTT. Translating gives CASSAGTSGNTDTQYF.

This clonotype was recorded at least ten times. One end of the junction fails to match germline, which may point to a read error. V gene TRBV7-7 combines with J gene TRBJ2-1; D may be TRBD1 (5 bases). The CDR3 covers 15 residues. Per the germline V gene, CDR1 is SSHAT and CDR2 is FNYEAQ (reference sequence). The CDR3 reads CASSLGAPGDGEQFF. The CDR3 region has the DNA TGTGCTAGCAGCTTAGGGGCCCCCGGTGATGGTGAGCAGTTCTTC.

This clonotype was seen repeatedly, ten times or more. The V call is TRBV19, the J call TRBJ2-3; 7 bases line up with TRBD1. The CDR3 length is 15 residues. The J segment lost 4 bases and the V segment lost 4 bases, leaving 8 bases of the junction unmatched. The V gene's germline CDR1 is LNHDA and CDR2 SQIVND (reference sequence). CDR3 DNA sequence: TGTGCCAGTAGTACCAAACAGGGGCCCCCAGATACGCAGTATTTT. Protein product: CASSTKQGPPDTQYF.

This clonotype was counted at least ten times. The chain uses TRBV7-9 and TRBJ2-2, with 11 bases aligning to TRBD2. The CDR3 covers 15 residues. V lost 5 bases to trimming and J lost 7 bases; unmatched junction nucleotides: 6. Germline loops: CDR1 SEHNR, CDR2 FQNEAQ (reference sequence). The CDR3: CASSPPGLAVGELFF. The CDR3 coding sequence is TGTGCCAGCAGCCCCCCGGGACTAGCGGTCGGGGAGCTGTTTTTT.

The chain combines TRBV10-3 with TRBJ1-5; the D is unclear. CDR1 ENHRY and CDR2 SYGVKD come from the germline V gene. Trimming removed 3 bases at V and 0 bases at J, with 12 bases between. There are 16 residues in the CDR3. The CDR3 region is CAISDREPPSNQPQHF. In DNA, the CDR3 is TGTGCCATCAGTGACCGGGAGCCACCTAGCAATCAGCCCCAGCATTTT.

In this sample, this clonotype turned up many times. The gene calls are TRBV5-1 and TRBJ2-3; D ambiguous. The CDR3 has 14 residues. Germline V lookup: CDR1 SGHRS, CDR2 YFSETQ. V dropped 2 bases and J dropped 1 base, with 8 bases sitting between them. CDR3 in DNA: TGCGCCAGCAGCTTAATTCCCGGCACAGATACGCAGTATTTT. It codes for CASSLIPGTDTQYF.

The genes are TRBV29-1 and TRBJ2-7; the match to TRBD1 covers 7 bases. Germline V gene sequence: CDR1 SQVTM, CDR2 ANQGSEA. V lost 8 bases and J lost 2; bases outside the gene matches: 12. CDR3 length: 14 amino acids. As DNA, the CDR3 is TGCAGCTCACTCGGACAGGCGAACGCCTACGAGCAGTACTTC. This encodes CSSLGQANAYEQYF.

This clonotype was detected only a few times. This clone may be a read error of a much larger clone one base away. The chain employs TRBV12-3 or TRBV12-4 and TRBJ2-5; 8 nucleotides match TRBD2. The junction had 8 bases not matched to a gene; V was cut back by 6 bases and J by 5 bases. This CDR3 spans 14 amino acids. In nucleotides, the CDR3 is TGTGCCAGCAGCCCAGACCCGGGGGGGGAGACCCAGTACTTC. It translates to CASSPDPGGETQYF.

This clonotype occurred many times. The chain links TRBV25-1 to TRBJ1-1; the D is unclear. Between the trimmed V and J ends, which lost 5 bases and 5 bases, there was a span of 15 bases. Germline V gene sequence: CDR1 MGHDK, CDR2 SYGVNS. The CDR3 has 14 amino acids. CDR3 protein: CASSQAQEKTEAFF. The DNA for the CDR3 is TGTGCCAGCAGTCAGGCCCAGGAGAAGACTGAAGCTTTCTTT.

As for this clonotype: This may stem from a read error, because a much larger clone lies one nucleotide away. V and J are TRBV10-3 and TRBJ1-1, with D hard to call. Germline CDR1 and CDR2: ENHRY and SYGVKD. Trimming pared 5 bases from V and 3 bases from J, leaving 16 bases between. CDR3 size: 15 residues. CDR3 region: CAISYSGFTDTEAFF. The DNA of the CDR3 is TGTGCCATCAGTTACTCCGGGTTTACGGACACTGAAGCTTTCTTT.

This clonotype was seen repeatedly, ten times or more. V gene TRBV3-1 combines with J gene TRBJ2-7; no clear D gene. Germline values: CDR1 LGHDT, CDR2 YNNKEL (reference sequence). V lost 2 bases and J 0 bases, leaving 5 bases between the germline ends. This CDR3 has 13 residues. CDR3 coding DNA: TGTGCCAGCAGCCAATACAACTCCTACGAGCAGTACTTC. Translated: CASSQYNSYEQYF.

The table lists this clonotype with many counts. The chain uses TRBV9 and TRBJ2-7; 9 bases match TRBD2. Trimming removed 0 bases from V and 3 bases from J; junction bases left unmatched: 7. This CDR3 has 16 residues. Germline V CDR1 and CDR2: SGDLS, YYNGEE. The CDR3 region has the DNA TGTGCCAGCAGCGTAGGGTCTAGCGGGAATTTCTACGAGCAGTACTTC. Amino acid sequence: CASSVGSSGNFYEQYF. Using reference TRBV9 and TRBJ2-7 for the parts outside the CDR3, the full variable domain is DSGVTQTPKHLITATGQRVTLRCSPRSGDLSVYWYQQSLDQGLQFLIQYYNGEERAKGNILERFSAQQFPDLHSELNLSSLELGDSALYFCASSVGSSGNFYEQYFGPGTRLTVT.

This clonotype was detected only a few times. A much more abundant neighbour one base away suggests this may be a read error. V is TRBV20-1 and J is TRBJ1-5, with a possible D match to TRBD1 (5 bases). This CDR3 has 15 residues. The germline V gene has CDR1 DFQATT and CDR2 SNEGSKA (reference sequence). The CDR3 nucleotides read TGCAATGCGGAATCGGGACGGGCACTCAATCAGCCCCAGCATTTT. Encoded protein: CNAESGRALNQPQHF.

The CDR3 here is CASSSTPPGATDTQYF. CDR3 nucleotides: TGTGCCAGCAGCTCAACCCCGCCGGGGGCCACAGATACGCAGTATTTT. V and J are TRBV7-3 and TRBJ2-3, with D possibly called TRBD1 or TRBD2 (6 bases each). V lost 4 bases and J 2 bases, leaving 16 bases between the germline ends. Germline lookup yields CDR1 SGHTA and CDR2 FQGTGA. The CDR3 runs 16 residues.

V is TRBV10-2 and J is TRBJ1-5; unclear D gene. The CDR3 length is 16 residues. Per germline, CDR1 WSHSY and CDR2 SAAADI. The ends were cut back, 3 bases at V and 0 bases at J, with 12 bases in the middle. CDR3 in amino acids: CASSDGRLGSNQPQHF. In nucleotides, the CDR3 is TGCGCCAGCAGTGATGGGCGGCTGGGTAGCAATCAGCCCCAGCATTTT.

This clonotype was counted ten times or more. The CDR3 coding sequence is TGTGCCAGCAGCTTCGAGGTGAACCGAGGCAATGAGCAGTTCTTC. Translating it yields CASSFEVNRGNEQFF. The chain has TRBV11-2 and TRBJ2-1, with no clear D. CDR1 is SGHAT, CDR2 FQNNGV, per germline. The CDR3 runs 15 residues. With 3 bases removed from V and 6 bases from J, the gap between germline ends came to 15 bases.

The genes are TRBV15 and TRBJ1-1; D remains unclear. Trimming took 0 bases from V and 8 from J, leaving 7 bases between them. The germline CDR1 and CDR2 sequences are LNHNV and YYDKDF (reference sequence). The CDR3 runs 12 residues. CDR3 loop: CATSREGREAFF. The CDR3 DNA reads TGTGCCACCAGCAGAGAGGGCAGAGAAGCTTTCTTT.

This chain uses TRBV20-1 with TRBJ1-4; weak D call: TRBD1 (6 bases). The CDR3 covers 14 residues. CDR1 DFQATT and CDR2 SNEGSKA come from the germline V gene (reference sequence). V was cut by 6 bases and J by 3 bases, with 14 bases left in between. CDR3 nucleotides: TGCAGTGCAAGGGGGAGGACTCCTAATGAAAAACTGTTTTTT. Protein product: CSARGRTPNEKLFF.

This clonotype occurred a few times. This chain uses TRBV7-2 with TRBJ2-5; D is possibly TRBD2 (5 bases). The V and J ends lost 5 bases and 2 bases respectively, with 9 bases between them. This CDR3 has 13 amino acids. Germline V gene lookup returns CDR1 SGHTA and CDR2 FQGNSA. The CDR3 loop is CASSTSYQETQYF. CDR3 DNA sequence: TGTGCCAGCAGCACTAGTTATCAAGAGACCCAGTACTTC.

The chain combines TRBV2 with TRBJ1-5; D not resolved. The germline gives CDR1 SNHLY, CDR2 FYNNEI. The CDR3 is made up of 12 amino acids. Trimming cost V 1 base and J 4 bases, with 2 bases left between them. The CDR3 here is CASSEENQPQHF. The CDR3, as DNA: TGTGCCAGCAGTGAAGAGAATCAGCCCCAGCATTTT. Together with reference TRBV2 and TRBJ1-5, the CDR3 gives the full variable domain: EPEVTQTPSHQVTQMGQEVILRCVPISNHLYFYWYRQILGQKVEFLVSFYNNEISEKSEIFDDQFSVERPDGSNFTLKIRSTKLEDSAMYFCASSEENQPQHFGDGTRLSIL.

In this sample, this clonotype turned up many times. The chain has TRBV19 and TRBJ2-7; a possible D gene is TRBD2 (6 bases). The V and J ends lost 5 bases and 0 bases respectively, with 8 bases between them. CDR3 length: 13 residues. CDR1 and CDR2 from the germline V gene are LNHDA and SQIVND (reference sequence). CDR3: CASSLTSSYEQYF. DNA for the CDR3: TGTGCCAGTAGTCTGACTAGCTCCTACGAGCAGTACTTC.